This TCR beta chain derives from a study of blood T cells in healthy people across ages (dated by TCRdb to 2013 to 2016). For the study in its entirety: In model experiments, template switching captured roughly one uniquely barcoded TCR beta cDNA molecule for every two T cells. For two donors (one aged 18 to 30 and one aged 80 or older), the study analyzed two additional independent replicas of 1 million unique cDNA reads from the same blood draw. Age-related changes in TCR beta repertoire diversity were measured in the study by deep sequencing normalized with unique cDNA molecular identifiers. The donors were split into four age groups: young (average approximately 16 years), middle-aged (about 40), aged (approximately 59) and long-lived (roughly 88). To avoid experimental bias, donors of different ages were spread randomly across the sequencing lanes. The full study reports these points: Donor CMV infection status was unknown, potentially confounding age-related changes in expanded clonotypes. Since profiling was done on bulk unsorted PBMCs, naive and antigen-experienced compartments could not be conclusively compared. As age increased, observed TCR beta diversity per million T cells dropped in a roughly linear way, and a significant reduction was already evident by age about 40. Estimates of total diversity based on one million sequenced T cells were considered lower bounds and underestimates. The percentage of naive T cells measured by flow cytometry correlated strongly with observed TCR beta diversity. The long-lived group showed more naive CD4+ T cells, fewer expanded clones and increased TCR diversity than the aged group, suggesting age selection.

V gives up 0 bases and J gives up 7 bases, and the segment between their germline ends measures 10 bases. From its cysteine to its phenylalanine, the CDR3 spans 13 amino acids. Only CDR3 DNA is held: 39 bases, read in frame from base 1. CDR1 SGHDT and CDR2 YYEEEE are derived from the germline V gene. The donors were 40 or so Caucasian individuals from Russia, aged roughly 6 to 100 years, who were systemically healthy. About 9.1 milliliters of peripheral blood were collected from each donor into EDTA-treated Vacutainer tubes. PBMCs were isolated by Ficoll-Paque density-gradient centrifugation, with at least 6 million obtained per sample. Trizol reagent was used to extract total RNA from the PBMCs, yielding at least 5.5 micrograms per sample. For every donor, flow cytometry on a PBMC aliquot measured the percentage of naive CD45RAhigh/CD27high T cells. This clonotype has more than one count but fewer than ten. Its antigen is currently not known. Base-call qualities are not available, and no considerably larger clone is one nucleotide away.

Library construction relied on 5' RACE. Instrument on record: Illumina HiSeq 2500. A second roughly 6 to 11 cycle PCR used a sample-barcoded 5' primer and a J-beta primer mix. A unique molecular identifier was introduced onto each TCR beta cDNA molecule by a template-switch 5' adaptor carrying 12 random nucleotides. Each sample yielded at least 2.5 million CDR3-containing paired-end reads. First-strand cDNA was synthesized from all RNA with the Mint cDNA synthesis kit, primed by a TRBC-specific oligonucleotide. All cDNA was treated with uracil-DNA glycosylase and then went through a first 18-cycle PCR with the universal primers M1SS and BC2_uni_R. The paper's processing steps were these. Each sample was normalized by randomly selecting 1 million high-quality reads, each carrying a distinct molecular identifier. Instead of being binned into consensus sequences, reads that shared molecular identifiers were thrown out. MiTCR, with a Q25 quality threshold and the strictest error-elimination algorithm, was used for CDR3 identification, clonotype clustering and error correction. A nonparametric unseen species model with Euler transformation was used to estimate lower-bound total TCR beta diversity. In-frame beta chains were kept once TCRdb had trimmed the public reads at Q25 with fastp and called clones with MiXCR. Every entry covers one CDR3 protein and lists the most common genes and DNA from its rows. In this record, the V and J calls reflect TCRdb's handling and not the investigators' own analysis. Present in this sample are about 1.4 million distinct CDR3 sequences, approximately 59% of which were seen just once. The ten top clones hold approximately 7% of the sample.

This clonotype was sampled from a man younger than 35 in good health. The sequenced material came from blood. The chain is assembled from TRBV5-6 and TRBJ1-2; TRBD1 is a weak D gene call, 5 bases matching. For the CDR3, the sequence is CASSLAGGSGYTF. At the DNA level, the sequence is TGTGCCAGCAGCTTGGCCGGGGGTAGTGGCTACACCTTC. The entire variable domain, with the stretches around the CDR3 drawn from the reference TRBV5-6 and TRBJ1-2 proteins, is DAGVTQSPTHLIKTRGQQVTLRCSPKSGHDTVSWYQQALGQGPQFIFQYYEEEERQRGNFPDRFSGHQFPNYSSELNVNALLLGDSALYLCASSLAGGSGYTFGSGTRLTVV.